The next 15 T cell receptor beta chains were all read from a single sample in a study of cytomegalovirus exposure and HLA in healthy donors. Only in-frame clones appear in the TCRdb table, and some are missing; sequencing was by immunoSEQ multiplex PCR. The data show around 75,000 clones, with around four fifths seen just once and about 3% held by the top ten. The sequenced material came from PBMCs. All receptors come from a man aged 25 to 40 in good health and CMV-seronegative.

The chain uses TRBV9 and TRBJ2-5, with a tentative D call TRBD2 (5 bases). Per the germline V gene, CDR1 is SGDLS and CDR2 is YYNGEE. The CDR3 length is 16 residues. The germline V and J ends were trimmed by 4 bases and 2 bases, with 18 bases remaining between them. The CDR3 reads CASSPGIADLQETQYF. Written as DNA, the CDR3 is TGTGCCAGCAGCCCCGGGATAGCAGATCTACAAGAGACCCAGTACTTC. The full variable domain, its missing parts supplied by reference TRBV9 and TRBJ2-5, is DSGVTQTPKHLITATGQRVTLRCSPRSGDLSVYWYQQSLDQGLQFLIQYYNGEERAKGNILERFSAQQFPDLHSELNLSSLELGDSALYFCASSPGIADLQETQYFGPGTRLLVL.

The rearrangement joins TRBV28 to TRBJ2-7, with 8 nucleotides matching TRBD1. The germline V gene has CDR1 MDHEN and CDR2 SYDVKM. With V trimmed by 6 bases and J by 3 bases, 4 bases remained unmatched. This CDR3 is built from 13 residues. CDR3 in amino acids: CASSPGQDYEQYF. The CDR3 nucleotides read TGTGCCAGCAGCCCGGGACAGGACTACGAGCAGTACTTC. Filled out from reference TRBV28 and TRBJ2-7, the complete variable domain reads DVKVTQSSRYLVKRTGEKVFLECVQDMDHENMFWYRQDPGLGLRLIYFSYDVKMKEKGDIPEGYSVSREKKERFSLILESASTNQTSMYLCASSPGQDYEQYFGPGTRLTVT.

The CDR3 sequence: CASNQGWGEQYF. DNA of the CDR3: TGTGCCAGCAACCAGGGTTGGGGCGAGCAGTACTTC. This chain connects TRBV6-6 to TRBJ2-7, with a weak D call TRBD1 (5 bases). Trimming removed 7 bases at V and 6 bases at J, with 13 bases between. The germline V gene encodes CDR1 MNHNY and CDR2 SVGAGI (reference sequence). This CDR3 is built from 12 residues.

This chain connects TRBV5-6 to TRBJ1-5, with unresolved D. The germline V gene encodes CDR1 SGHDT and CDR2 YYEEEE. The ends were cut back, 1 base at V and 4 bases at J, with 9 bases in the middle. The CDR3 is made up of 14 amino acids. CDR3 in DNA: TGTGCCAGCAGCTTGTTATCTAAAAATCAGCCCCAGCATTTT. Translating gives CASSLLSKNQPQHF.

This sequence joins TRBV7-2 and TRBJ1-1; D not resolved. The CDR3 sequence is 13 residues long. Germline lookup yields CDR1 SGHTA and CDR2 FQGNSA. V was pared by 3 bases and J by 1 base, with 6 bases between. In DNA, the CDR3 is TGTGCCAGCAGCTTTCGACAGAACACTGAAGCTTTCTTT. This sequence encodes CASSFRQNTEAFF.

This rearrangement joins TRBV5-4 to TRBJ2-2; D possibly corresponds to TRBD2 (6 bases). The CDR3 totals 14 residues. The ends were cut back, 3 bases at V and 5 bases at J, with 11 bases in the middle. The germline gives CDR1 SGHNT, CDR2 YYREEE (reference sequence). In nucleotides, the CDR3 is TGTGCCAGCAGCTCGCGGGATTTAACCGGGGAGCTGTTTTTT. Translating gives CASSSRDLTGELFF. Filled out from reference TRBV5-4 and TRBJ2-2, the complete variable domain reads ETGVTQSPTHLIKTRGQQVTLRCSSQSGHNTVSWYQQALGQGPQFIFQYYREEENGRGNFPPRFSGLQFPNYSSELNVNALELDDSALYLCASSSRDLTGELFFGEGSRLTVL.

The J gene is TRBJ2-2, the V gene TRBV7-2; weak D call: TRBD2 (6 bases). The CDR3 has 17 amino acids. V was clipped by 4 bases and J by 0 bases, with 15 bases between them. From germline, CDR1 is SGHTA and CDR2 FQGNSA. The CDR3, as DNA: TGTGCCAGCAGCTCCTCGATAGCGGCGGCGAACACCGGGGAGCTGTTTTTT. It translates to CASSSSIAAANTGELFF.

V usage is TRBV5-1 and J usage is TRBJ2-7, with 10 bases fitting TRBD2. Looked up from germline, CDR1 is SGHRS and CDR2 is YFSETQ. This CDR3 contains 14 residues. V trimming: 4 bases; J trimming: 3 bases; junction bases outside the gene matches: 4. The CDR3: CASSTSGVGYEQYF. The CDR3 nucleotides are TGCGCCAGCAGCACTAGCGGGGTGGGCTACGAGCAGTACTTC.

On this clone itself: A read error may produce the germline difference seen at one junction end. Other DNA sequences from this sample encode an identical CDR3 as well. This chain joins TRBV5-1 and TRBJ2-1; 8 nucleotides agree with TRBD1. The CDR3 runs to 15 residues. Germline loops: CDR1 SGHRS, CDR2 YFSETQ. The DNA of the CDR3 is TGCGCTAGCAGTAAGACAGGGGACTCATACAATGAGCAGTTCTTC. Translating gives CASSKTGDSYNEQFF.

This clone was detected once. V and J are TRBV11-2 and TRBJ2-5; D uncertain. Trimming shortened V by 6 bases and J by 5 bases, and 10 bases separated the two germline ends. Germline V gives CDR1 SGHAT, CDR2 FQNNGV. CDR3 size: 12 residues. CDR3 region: CASRFSFETQYF. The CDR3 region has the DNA TGTGCCAGCAGATTTTCTTTCGAGACCCAGTACTTC.

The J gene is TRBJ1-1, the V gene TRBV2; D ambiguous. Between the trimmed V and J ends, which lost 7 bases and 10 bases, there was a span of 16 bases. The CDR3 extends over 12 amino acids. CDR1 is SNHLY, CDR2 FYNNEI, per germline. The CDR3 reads CASNVRTQGAFF. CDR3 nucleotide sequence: TGTGCCAGCAACGTCAGGACTCAAGGAGCTTTCTTT.

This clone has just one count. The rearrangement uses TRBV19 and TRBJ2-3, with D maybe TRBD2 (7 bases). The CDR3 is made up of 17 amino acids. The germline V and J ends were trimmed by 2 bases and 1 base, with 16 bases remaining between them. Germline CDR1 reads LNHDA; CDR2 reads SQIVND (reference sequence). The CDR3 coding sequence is TGTGCCAGTAGTATATCCCTGGGGGGGGCGGGCACAGATACGCAGTATTTT. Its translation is CASSISLGGAGTDTQYF.

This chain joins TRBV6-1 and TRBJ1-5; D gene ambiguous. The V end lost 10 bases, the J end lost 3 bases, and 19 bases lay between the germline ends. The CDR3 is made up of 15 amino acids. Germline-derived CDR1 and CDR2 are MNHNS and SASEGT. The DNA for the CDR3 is TGTGCCATCCGAGGGAGGGCGGGGTTCAATCAGCCCCAGCATTTT. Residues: CAIRGRAGFNQPQHF.

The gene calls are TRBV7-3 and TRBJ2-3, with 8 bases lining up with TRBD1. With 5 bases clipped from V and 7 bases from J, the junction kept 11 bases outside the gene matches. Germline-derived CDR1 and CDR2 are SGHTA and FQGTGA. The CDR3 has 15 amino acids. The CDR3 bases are TGTGCCAGCAGCCGGTGGACAGGGCAGACCAATACGCAGTATTTT. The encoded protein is CASSRWTGQTNTQYF.

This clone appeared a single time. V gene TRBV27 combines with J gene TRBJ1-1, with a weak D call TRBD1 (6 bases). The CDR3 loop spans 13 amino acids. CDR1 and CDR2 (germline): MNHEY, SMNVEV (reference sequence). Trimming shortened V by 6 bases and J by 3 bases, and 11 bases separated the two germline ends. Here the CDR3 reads CASRRAGDTEAFF. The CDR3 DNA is TGTGCCAGCAGACGAGCAGGGGACACTGAAGCTTTCTTT.